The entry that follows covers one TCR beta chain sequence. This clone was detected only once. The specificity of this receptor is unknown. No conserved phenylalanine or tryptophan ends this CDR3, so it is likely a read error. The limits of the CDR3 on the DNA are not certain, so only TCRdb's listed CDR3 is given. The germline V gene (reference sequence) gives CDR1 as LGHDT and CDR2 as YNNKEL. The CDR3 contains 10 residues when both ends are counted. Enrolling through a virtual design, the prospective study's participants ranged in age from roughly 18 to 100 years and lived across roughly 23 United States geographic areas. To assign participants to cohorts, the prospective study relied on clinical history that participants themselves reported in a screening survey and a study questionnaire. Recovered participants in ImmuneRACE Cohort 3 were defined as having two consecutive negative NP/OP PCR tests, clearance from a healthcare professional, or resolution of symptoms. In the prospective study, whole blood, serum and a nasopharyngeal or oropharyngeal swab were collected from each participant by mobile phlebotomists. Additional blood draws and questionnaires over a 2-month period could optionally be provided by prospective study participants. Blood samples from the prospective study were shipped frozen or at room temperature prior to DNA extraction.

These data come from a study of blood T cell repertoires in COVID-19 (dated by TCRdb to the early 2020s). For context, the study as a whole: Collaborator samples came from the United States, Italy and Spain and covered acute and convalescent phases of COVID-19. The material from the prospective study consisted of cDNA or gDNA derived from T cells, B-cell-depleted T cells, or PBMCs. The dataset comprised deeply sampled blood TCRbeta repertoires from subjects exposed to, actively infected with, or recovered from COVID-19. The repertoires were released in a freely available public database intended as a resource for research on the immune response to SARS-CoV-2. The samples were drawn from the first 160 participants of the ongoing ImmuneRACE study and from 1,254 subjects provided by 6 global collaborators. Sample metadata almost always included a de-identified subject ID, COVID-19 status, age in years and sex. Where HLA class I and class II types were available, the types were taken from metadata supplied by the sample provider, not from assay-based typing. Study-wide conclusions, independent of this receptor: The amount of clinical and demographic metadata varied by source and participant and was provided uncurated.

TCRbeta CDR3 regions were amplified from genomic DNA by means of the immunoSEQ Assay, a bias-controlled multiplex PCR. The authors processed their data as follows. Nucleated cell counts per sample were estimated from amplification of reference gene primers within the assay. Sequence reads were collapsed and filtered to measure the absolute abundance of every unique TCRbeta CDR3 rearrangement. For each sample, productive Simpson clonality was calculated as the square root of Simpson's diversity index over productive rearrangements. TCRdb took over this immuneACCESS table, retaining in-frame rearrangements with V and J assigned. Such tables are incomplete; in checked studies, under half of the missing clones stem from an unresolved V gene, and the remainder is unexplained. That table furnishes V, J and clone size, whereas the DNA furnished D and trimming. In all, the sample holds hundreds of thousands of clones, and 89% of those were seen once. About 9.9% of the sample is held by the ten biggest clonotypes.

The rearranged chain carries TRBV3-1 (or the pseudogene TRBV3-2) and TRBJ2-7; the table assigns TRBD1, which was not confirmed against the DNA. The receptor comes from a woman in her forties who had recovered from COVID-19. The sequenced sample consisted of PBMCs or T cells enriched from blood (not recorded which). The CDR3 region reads CASSPRQGRL.